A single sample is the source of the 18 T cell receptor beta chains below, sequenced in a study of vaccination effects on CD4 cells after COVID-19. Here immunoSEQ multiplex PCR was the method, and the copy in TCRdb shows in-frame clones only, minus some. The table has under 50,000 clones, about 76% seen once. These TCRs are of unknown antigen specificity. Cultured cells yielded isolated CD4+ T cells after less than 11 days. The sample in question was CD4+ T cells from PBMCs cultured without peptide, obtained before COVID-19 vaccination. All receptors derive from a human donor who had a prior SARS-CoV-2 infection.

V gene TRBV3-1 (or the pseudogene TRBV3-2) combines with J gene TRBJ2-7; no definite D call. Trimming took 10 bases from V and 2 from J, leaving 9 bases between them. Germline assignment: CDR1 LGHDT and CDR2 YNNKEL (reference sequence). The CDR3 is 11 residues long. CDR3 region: CATGRTYEQYF. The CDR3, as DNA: TGTGCCACCGGACGGACCTACGAGCAGTACTTC.

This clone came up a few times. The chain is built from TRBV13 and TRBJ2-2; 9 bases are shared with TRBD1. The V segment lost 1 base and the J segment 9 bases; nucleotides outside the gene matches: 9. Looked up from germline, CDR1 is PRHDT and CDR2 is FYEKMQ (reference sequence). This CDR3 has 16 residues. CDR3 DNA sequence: TGTGCCAGCAGCTTAGCCGGGGACAGGGAGGACAGGGAGCTGTTTTTT. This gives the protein CASSLAGDREDRELFF.

The CDR3 sequence is CASSVAVQTTDTQYF. For the CDR3, the DNA is TGTGCCAGCAGCGTAGCTGTACAGACCACAGATACGCAGTATTTT. This chain connects TRBV9 to TRBJ2-3; no definite D call. The CDR3 is 15 amino acids. Germline assignment: CDR1 SGDLS and CDR2 YYNGEE. V lost 0 bases, J lost 2 bases, and 10 bases lay in between.

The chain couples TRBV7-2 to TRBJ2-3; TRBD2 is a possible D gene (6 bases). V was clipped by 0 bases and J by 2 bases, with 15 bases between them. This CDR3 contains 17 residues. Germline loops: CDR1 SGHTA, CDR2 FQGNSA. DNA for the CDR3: TGTGCCAGCAGCTTAGCCTATATGGGCGGGATCACAGATACGCAGTATTTT. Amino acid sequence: CASSLAYMGGITDTQYF.

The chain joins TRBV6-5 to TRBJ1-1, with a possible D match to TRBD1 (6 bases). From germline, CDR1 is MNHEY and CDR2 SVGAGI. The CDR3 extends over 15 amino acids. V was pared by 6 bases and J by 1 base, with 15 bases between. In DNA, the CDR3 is TGTGCCAGCAGAGACCAGACAGGAGGGAACACTGAAGCTTTCTTT. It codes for CASRDQTGGNTEAFF.

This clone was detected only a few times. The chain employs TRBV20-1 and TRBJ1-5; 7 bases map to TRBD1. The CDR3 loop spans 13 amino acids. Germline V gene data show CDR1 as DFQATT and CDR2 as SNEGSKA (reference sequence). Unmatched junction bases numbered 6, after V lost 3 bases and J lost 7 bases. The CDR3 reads CSASISGGQPQHF. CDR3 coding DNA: TGCAGTGCTAGTATATCAGGGGGGCAGCCCCAGCATTTT.

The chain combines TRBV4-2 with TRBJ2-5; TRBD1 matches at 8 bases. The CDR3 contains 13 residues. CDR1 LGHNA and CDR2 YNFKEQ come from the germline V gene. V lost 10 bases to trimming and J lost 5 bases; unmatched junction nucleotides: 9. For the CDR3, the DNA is TGTGCCACCGCAAGGACAGGGATGGAGACCCAGTACTTC. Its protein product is CATARTGMETQYF.

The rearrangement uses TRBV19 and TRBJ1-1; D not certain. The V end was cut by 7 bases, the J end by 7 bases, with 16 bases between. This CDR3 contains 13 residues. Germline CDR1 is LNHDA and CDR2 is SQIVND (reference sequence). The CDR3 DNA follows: TGTGCCAGTACCGTCGCGGGGTGGGATGAAGCTTTCTTT. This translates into CASTVAGWDEAFF. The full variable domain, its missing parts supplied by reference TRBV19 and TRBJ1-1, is DGGITQSPKYLFRKEGQNVTLSCEQNLNHDAMYWYRQDPGQGLRLIYYSQIVNDFQKGDIAEGYSVSREKKESFPLTVTSAQKNPTAFYLCASTVAGWDEAFFGQGTRLTVV.

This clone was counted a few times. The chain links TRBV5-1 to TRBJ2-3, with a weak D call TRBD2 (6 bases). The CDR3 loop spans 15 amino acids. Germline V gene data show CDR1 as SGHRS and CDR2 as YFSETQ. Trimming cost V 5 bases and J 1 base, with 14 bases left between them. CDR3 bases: TGCGCCAGCAGTTCGACTAGTTTCGGCACAGATACGCAGTATTTT. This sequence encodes CASSSTSFGTDTQYF.

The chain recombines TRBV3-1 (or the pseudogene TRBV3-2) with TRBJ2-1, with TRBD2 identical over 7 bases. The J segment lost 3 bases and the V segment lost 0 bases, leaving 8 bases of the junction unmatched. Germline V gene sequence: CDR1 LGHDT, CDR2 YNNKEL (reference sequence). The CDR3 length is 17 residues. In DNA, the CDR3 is TGTGCCAGCAGCCAAGACGGCCTAGCGGCTATCTACAATGAGCAGTTCTTC. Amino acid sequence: CASSQDGLAAIYNEQFF.

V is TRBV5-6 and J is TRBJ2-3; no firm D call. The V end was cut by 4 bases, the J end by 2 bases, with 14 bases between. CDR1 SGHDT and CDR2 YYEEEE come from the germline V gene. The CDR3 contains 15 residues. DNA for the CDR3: TGTGCCAGCAGCGTGGACGTATTGTCCACAGATACGCAGTATTTT. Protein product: CASSVDVLSTDTQYF.

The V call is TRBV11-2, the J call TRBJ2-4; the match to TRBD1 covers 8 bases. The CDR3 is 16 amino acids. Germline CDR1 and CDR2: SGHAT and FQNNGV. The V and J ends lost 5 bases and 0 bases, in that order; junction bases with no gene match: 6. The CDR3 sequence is CASSLRQGLAKNIQYF. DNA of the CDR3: TGTGCCAGCAGCCTGCGACAGGGGCTAGCCAAAAACATTCAGTACTTC.

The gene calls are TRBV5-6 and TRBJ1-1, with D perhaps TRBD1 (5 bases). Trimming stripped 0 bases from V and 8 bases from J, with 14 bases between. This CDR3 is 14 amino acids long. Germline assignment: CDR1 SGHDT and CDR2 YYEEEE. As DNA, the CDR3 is TGTGCCAGCAGCTTGGCCGGAGGGGTTACCGAAGCTTTCTTT. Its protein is CASSLAGGVTEAFF.

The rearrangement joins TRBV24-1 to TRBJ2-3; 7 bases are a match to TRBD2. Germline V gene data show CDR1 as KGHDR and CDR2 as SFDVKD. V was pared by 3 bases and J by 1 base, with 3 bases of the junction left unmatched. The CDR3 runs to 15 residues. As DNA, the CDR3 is TGTGCCACCAGTGATCGAACTAGCGGCACAGATACGCAGTATTTT. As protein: CATSDRTSGTDTQYF.

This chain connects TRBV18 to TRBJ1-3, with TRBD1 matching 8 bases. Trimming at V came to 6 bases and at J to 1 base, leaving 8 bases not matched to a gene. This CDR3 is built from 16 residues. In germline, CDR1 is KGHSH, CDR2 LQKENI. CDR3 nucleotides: TGTGCCAGCTCGCCTCCGGGACAGGCTTCTGGAAACACCATATATTTT. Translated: CASSPPGQASGNTIYF.

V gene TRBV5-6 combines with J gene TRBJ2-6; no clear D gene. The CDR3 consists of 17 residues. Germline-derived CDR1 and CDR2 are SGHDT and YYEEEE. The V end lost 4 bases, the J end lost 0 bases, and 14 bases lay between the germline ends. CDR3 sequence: CASSRAPGPSGANVLTF. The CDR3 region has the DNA TGTGCCAGCAGCCGAGCCCCGGGTCCCTCTGGGGCCAACGTCCTGACTTTC.

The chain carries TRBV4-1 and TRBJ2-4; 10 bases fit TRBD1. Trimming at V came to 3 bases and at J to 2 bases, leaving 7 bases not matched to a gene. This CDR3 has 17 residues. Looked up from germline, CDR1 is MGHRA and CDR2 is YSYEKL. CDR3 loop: CASSHTGTGEPKNIQYF. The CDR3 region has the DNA TGCGCCAGCAGCCATACGGGGACAGGGGAACCCAAAAACATTCAGTACTTC.

In DNA form, the CDR3 reads TGTGCCAGCTCACCACGGGTTTGGGGATCCACCGGGGAGCTGTTTTTT. Residues: CASSPRVWGSTGELFF. The chain recombines TRBV18 with TRBJ2-2; D is undetermined. Germline values: CDR1 KGHSH, CDR2 LQKENI. With 1 base removed from V and 4 bases from J, the gap between germline ends came to 13 bases. CDR3 length: 16 amino acids.